These 18 T cell receptor beta chains were sequenced from one sample in a study of identifying expanded T cells in peripheral blood (dated by TCRdb to the late 2010s). The receptor library was made with the immunoSEQ multiplex PCR assay. TCRdb holds this immuneACCESS table with in-frame rearrangements only. Some clones are missing; in checked studies, unresolved V genes explain under half, and the rest has no known cause. The sample table contains 90,000 or so clones; only one count was recorded for around nine tenths of them. The ten most abundant clones make up roughly 19% of the sample. Input material: blood. These receptors all come from a person between 18 and 70 years old in good health.

This chain connects TRBV5-1 to TRBJ1-1, with 7 positions matching TRBD1. The CDR3 covers 14 residues. Germline CDR1 SGHRS, CDR2 YFSETQ. The V gene end was trimmed by 4 bases and the J gene end by 3 bases; junction bases not matched to a gene: 6. The CDR3 region is CASSLNRGDTEAFF. CDR3 nucleotides: TGCGCCAGCAGCCTAAACAGGGGAGACACTGAAGCTTTCTTT.

This chain joins TRBV7-9 and TRBJ1-2; D uncertain. Trimming shortened V by 5 bases and J by 0 bases, and 13 bases separated the two germline ends. This CDR3 comprises 15 residues. Germline V gene data show CDR1 as SEHNR and CDR2 as FQNEAQ (reference sequence). The CDR3 DNA is TGTGCCAGCAGCCCCCACGTGGAAGCTAACTATGGCTACACCTTC. It encodes CASSPHVEANYGYTF.

This chain joins TRBV7-9 and TRBJ2-5, with 8 bases identical to TRBD2. Germline V gene sequence: CDR1 SEHNR, CDR2 FQNEAQ (reference sequence). This CDR3 contains 16 residues. With 0 bases clipped from V and 0 bases from J, the junction kept 3 bases outside the gene matches. The CDR3 region is CASSLAVSGNQETQYF. For the CDR3, the DNA is TGTGCCAGCAGCTTAGCGGTTAGCGGGAACCAAGAGACCCAGTACTTC.

V is TRBV6-5 and J is TRBJ2-7; TRBD2 might be the D (7 bases). Germline V gene lookup returns CDR1 MNHEY and CDR2 SVGAGI. Trimming left V 2 bases short and J 3 bases short, with 11 bases between. The length of the CDR3 is 14 residues. As DNA, the CDR3 is TGTGCCAGCAGTTACCGCGGGGGCATCTACGAGCAGTACTTC. This encodes CASSYRGGIYEQYF.

The chain couples TRBV28 to TRBJ2-5; the match to TRBD1 covers 8 bases. There are 13 residues in the CDR3. Unmatched junction bases numbered 2, after V lost 8 bases and J lost 0 bases. Germline lookup yields CDR1 MDHEN and CDR2 SYDVKM. The CDR3 nucleotides read TGTGCCAGCGCACAGGGGGACCAAGAGACCCAGTACTTC. Amino acid sequence: CASAQGDQETQYF.

The chain has TRBV13 and TRBJ2-3; D call uncertain. CDR1 is PRHDT, CDR2 FYEKMQ, per germline (reference sequence). Trimming removed 5 bases from V and 5 bases from J, with 8 bases in between. The CDR3 is made up of 12 amino acids. This CDR3 reads CASSPKRDTQYF. CDR3 DNA: TGTGCCAGCAGCCCCAAGAGAGATACGCAGTATTTT.

V usage is TRBV28 and J usage is TRBJ2-3, with 11 bases fitting TRBD2. Germline V lookup: CDR1 MDHEN, CDR2 SYDVKM. CDR3 length: 16 amino acids. The ends lost 4 bases at V and 5 bases at J; junction bases unmatched: 8. This CDR3 is CASSSLAGGQGDTQYF. The CDR3 DNA follows: TGTGCCAGCAGTTCCCTAGCGGGGGGCCAGGGAGATACGCAGTATTTT.

The rearrangement links TRBV15 to TRBJ2-7, with 8 bases lining up with TRBD1. Germline V gene sequence: CDR1 LNHNV, CDR2 YYDKDF (reference sequence). The CDR3 runs to 16 residues. Germline trimming cut 2 bases from V and 2 bases from J; bases unmatched to any gene: 8. The CDR3 DNA reads as TGTGCCACCAGCAGATTTACAGGGGGTCCGCCCTACGAGCAGTACTTC. Translation gives CATSRFTGGPPYEQYF.

This sequence joins TRBV7-2 and TRBJ2-1; D gene ambiguous. V shed 8 bases and J shed 6 bases, with 5 bases lying between them. This CDR3 region has 10 residues. CDR1 and CDR2 (germline): SGHTA, FQGNSA. CDR3 region: CASSGNEQFF. The DNA for the CDR3 is TGTGCCAGCTCGGGCAATGAGCAGTTCTTC.

This chain joins TRBV6-5 and TRBJ2-7; D may be TRBD1 (6 bases). This CDR3 is 16 amino acids long. V was pared by 0 bases and J by 0 bases, with 12 bases between. CDR1 and CDR2 (germline): MNHEY, SVGAGI. CDR3: CASSYSRQASSYEQYF. As DNA, the CDR3 is TGTGCCAGCAGTTACTCCCGACAGGCCAGCTCCTACGAGCAGTACTTC.

In its sample, this clone was seen once. The chain carries TRBV13 and TRBJ1-1, with unresolved D. Germline-derived CDR1 and CDR2 are PRHDT and FYEKMQ (reference sequence). Trimming stripped 5 bases from V and 3 bases from J, with 10 bases between. The CDR3 runs 13 residues. The CDR3 region has the DNA TGTGCCAGCAGCGATAAACGTTACACTGAAGCTTTCTTT. Translation: CASSDKRYTEAFF.

V and J are TRBV28 and TRBJ1-1, with D hard to call. Trimming left V 8 bases short and J 3 bases short, with 28 bases between. CDR3 size: 18 residues. The V gene's germline CDR1 is MDHEN and CDR2 SYDVKM. Written as DNA, the CDR3 is TGTGCCAGCCGGGGATTGCAAGCGGGATTCAGGAGGCACACTGAAGCTTTCTTT. Translating it yields CASRGLQAGFRRHTEAFF. The full variable domain, completed using reference TRBV28 and TRBJ1-1, is DVKVTQSSRYLVKRTGEKVFLECVQDMDHENMFWYRQDPGLGLRLIYFSYDVKMKEKGDIPEGYSVSREKKERFSLILESASTNQTSMYLCASRGLQAGFRRHTEAFFGQGTRLTVV.

The V and J genes are TRBV25-1 and TRBJ1-6, with 7 bases lining up with TRBD1. This CDR3 is built from 15 residues. With V trimmed by 1 base and J by 6 bases, 3 bases remained unmatched. Germline CDR1 is MGHDK and CDR2 is SYGVNS. The CDR3 here is CASSEFTGANSPLHF. The CDR3 nucleotides read TGTGCCAGCAGTGAATTTACAGGGGCTAATTCACCCCTCCACTTT.

V usage is TRBV15 and J usage is TRBJ1-5, with D perhaps matching TRBD1 (5 bases). From germline, CDR1 is LNHNV and CDR2 YYDKDF (reference sequence). The CDR3 is made up of 16 amino acids. V gave up 1 base and J gave up 0 bases, with 10 bases separating them. CDR3 bases: TGTGCCACCAGCAGAGGGGCAGGGTTTAGCAATCAGCCCCAGCATTTT. Its translation: CATSRGAGFSNQPQHF.

The chain carries TRBV11-2 and TRBJ2-7; D unresolved. V shed 6 bases and J shed 3 bases, with 9 bases lying between them. The CDR3 spans 12 residues. CDR1 SGHAT and CDR2 FQNNGV come from the germline V gene. CDR3 sequence: CASSRRSYEQYF. As DNA, the CDR3 is TGTGCCAGCAGTCGACGGAGCTACGAGCAGTACTTC. Filled out from reference TRBV11-2 and TRBJ2-7, the complete variable domain reads EAGVAQSPRYKIIEKRQSVAFWCNPISGHATLYWYQQILGQGPKLLIQFQNNGVVDDSQLPKDRFSAERLKGVDSTLKIQPAKLEDSAVYLCASSRRSYEQYFGPGTRLTVT.

The V call is TRBV6-7, the J call TRBJ2-6; D uncertain. TRBV6-7 is reported as an ORF; its role is uncertain. The CDR3 has 15 amino acids. Trimming shortened V by 0 bases and J by 1 base, and 4 bases separated the two germline ends. The CDR3, as DNA: TGTGCCAGCAGTTACTCACAATCTGGGGCCAACGTCCTGACTTTC. Translation gives CASSYSQSGANVLTF.

This sequence joins TRBV6-4 and TRBJ1-1, with TRBD1 matching 10 bases. The junction had 7 bases not matched to a gene; V was cut back by 6 bases and J by 3 bases. The CDR3 extends over 15 amino acids. CDR1 and CDR2 from the germline V gene are MRHNA and SNTAGT. The CDR3 reads CASRNTGTGDTEAFF. CDR3 in DNA: TGTGCCAGCAGAAATACCGGGACAGGGGACACTGAAGCTTTCTTT.

The chain recombines TRBV6-5 with TRBJ2-5, with 7 nucleotides matching TRBD2. The V gene end was trimmed by 0 bases and the J gene end by 0 bases; junction bases not matched to a gene: 1. The CDR3 covers 15 residues. Germline assignment: CDR1 MNHEY and CDR2 SVGAGI. CDR3 protein: CASSYSRGNQETQYF. CDR3 in DNA: TGTGCCAGCAGTTACTCGCGGGGGAACCAAGAGACCCAGTACTTC.